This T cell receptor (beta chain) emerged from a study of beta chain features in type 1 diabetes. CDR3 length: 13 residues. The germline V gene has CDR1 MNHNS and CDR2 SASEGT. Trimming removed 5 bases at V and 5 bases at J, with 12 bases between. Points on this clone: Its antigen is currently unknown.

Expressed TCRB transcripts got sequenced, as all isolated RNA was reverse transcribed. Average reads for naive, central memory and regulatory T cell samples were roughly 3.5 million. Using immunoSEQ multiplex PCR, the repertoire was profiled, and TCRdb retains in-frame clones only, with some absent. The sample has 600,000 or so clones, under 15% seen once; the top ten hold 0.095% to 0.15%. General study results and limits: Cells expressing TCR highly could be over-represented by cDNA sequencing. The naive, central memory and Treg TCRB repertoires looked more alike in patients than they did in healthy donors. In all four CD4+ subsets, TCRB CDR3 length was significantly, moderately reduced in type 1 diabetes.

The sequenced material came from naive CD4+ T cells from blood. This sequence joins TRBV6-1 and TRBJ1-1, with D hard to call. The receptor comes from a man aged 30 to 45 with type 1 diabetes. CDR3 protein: CASSLVEGTEAFF. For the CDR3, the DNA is TGTGCCAGCAGTTTGGTGGAGGGAACTGAAGCTTTCTTT.